One and the same sample provided the 5 T cell receptor beta chains below, sequenced in a study of blood T cell repertoires in COVID-19. Here immunoSEQ multiplex PCR was the method, and the copy in TCRdb shows in-frame clones only, minus some. The sample yields 650,000 to 800,000 clones, approximately 90% seen once. Sequencing was performed on peripheral blood. Source of these receptors: a woman under 30 with acute or convalescent COVID-19.

The chain combines TRBV27 with TRBJ2-1, with a tentative D call TRBD1 (6 bases). V was pared by 10 bases and J by 9 bases, with 19 bases between. CDR1 is MNHEY, CDR2 SMNVEV, per germline (reference sequence). The CDR3 loop spans 13 amino acids. The CDR3: CATSDRPSGEQFF. CDR3 sequence (DNA): TGTGCCACCTCAGACAGGCCGAGCGGTGAGCAGTTCTTC.

About this clone: This sample also contains other DNA sequences that code for the same CDR3. This rearrangement joins TRBV7-9 to TRBJ2-5, with D unresolved. Trimming pared 0 bases from V and 7 bases from J, leaving 6 bases between. Germline V gene lookup returns CDR1 SEHNR and CDR2 FQNEAQ (reference sequence). CDR3 size: 12 residues. CDR3 sequence (DNA): TGTGCCAGCAGCTTAGCGTCAGGGACCCAGTACTTC. Protein sequence: CASSLASGTQYF.

The J gene is TRBJ1-1, the V gene TRBV7-3; D not certain. V gave up 5 bases and J gave up 4 bases, with 17 bases separating them. The CDR3 covers 15 residues. CDR1 and CDR2 from the germline V gene are SGHTA and FQGTGA. The CDR3: CASSPSPGYGTEAFF. In nucleotides, the CDR3 is TGTGCCAGCAGCCCAAGCCCCGGGTACGGCACTGAAGCTTTCTTT.

The V gene is TRBV6-5, the J gene TRBJ1-1; D is perhaps TRBD1 (6 bases). The length of the CDR3 is 13 residues. V lost 6 bases and J lost 5, with 13 bases in between. Germline loops: CDR1 MNHEY, CDR2 SVGAGI. The CDR3, as DNA: TGTGCCAGCAGCATAGGGGGGGGAACTGAAGCTTTCTTT. It codes for CASSIGGGTEAFF.

The chain joins TRBV19 to TRBJ1-2; TRBD1 agrees at 10 bases. The V gene end was trimmed by 9 bases and the J gene end by 3 bases; junction bases not matched to a gene: 4. The length of the CDR3 is 13 residues. Germline V gives CDR1 LNHDA, CDR2 SQIVND (reference sequence). The CDR3 DNA sequence: TGTGCCAGCAGGGACAGGGGCTACTATGGCTACACCTTC. Amino acid sequence: CASRDRGYYGYTF.